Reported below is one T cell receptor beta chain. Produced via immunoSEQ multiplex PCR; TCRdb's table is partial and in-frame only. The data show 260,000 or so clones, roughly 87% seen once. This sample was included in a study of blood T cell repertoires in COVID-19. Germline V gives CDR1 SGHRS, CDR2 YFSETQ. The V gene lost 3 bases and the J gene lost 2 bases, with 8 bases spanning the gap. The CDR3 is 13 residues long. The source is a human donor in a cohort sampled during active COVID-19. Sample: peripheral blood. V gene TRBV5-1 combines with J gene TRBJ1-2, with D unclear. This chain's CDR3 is CASSWRTNYGYTF. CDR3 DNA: TGCGCCAGCAGCTGGAGGACGAACTATGGCTACACCTTC.